The clone carrying this T cell receptor (beta chain) came up a few times. This entry belongs to a study of T-cell memory formation after mild COVID-19. Trimming cost V 2 bases and J 2 bases, with 13 bases left between them. The CDR3 runs 16 residues. TCRdb recomputed calls from the 5' RACE reads with MiXCR, one row per CDR3 protein. Here the sample spans approximately 240,000 distinct CDR3 sequences, roughly 15% being singletons. The source material was PBMCs or a T cell subset sorted from them (not recorded which). This receptor was taken from a man between 18 and 35 years old who had mild COVID-19 (a few samples of this study predate the infection). Cell type and time point are not known. V usage is TRBV12-3 or TRBV12-4 and J usage is TRBJ1-5; D perhaps matches TRBD1 (5 bases). For the CDR3, the DNA is TGTGCCAGCAGTTTAACAGGAGCCGGGGGCAATCAGCCCCAGCATTTT. Its translation: CASSLTGAGGNQPQHF.